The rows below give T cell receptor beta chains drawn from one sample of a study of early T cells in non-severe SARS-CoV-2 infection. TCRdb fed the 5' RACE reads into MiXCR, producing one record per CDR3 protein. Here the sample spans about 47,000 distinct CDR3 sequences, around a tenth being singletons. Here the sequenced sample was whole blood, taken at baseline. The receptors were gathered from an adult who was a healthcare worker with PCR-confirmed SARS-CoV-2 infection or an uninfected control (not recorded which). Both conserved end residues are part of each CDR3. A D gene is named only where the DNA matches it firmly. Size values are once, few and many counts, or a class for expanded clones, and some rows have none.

TGTGCCATCACGGCAGAAGATACGCAGTATTTT	CAITAEDTQYF	TRBV10-3	TRBJ2-3	NA	many
TGTGCCAGCTCACCGGTCGAAGGGGGCACTGAAGCTTTCTTT	CASSPVEGGTEAFF	TRBV18	TRBJ1-1	NA	many
TGCAGCGTTGCGGCTAGCGGGGCCTACAATGAGCAGTTCTTC	CSVAASGAYNEQFF	TRBV29-1	TRBJ2-1	TRBD2	NA
TGTGCCAGCAGTGGCTCAGACTATAATTCACCCCTCCATTTT	CASSGSDYNSPLHF	TRBV12-3/TRBV12-4	TRBJ1-6	NA	few
TGTGCCAGCCTCGGGGGGAGCAATCAGCCCCAGCATTTT	CASLGGSNQPQHF	TRBV12-3/TRBV12-4	TRBJ1-5	NA	many
TGTGCCAGCAGCCCGGGGGCCTCCTACAATGAGCAGTTCTTC	CASSPGASYNEQFF	TRBV11-2	TRBJ2-1	NA	few
TGCAGTGCTAGGCTAGCGGGGGGGCCCCGGGAGCAGTTCTTC	CSARLAGGPREQFF	TRBV20-1	TRBJ2-1	TRBD2	NA
TGCAGTGCCCTAGGGACTAGCGGGGGCGGACAGTACTTC	CSALGTSGGGQYF	TRBV20-1	TRBJ2-7	TRBD2	NA
TGTGCCAGCAGTTACCTAGAGGCCACTGAAGCTTTCTTT	CASSYLEATEAFF	TRBV6-5	TRBJ1-1	NA	many
TGTGCCAGCAGCTTAGGTGGCGGGAGCCTCTACAATGAGCAGTTCTTC	CASSLGGGSLYNEQFF	TRBV7-3	TRBJ2-1	TRBD2	NA
TGTGCCAGTAGTAGAGCGGGGGTAGGAAACATTCAGTACTTC	CASSRAGVGNIQYF	TRBV19	TRBJ2-4	TRBD2	NA
TGTGCCAGCAGTTCCGGACAGGGTAGTGAGCAGTTCTTC	CASSSGQGSEQFF	TRBV28	TRBJ2-1	TRBD1	NA
TGTGCCAGCATCTCCCCGGGGTACCACCCCTACAATGAGCAGTTCTTC	CASISPGYHPYNEQFF	TRBV7-9	TRBJ2-1	NA	many
TGTGCCAGCAGTCCACGGGGGGGGAAGAACACTGAAGCTTTCTTT	CASSPRGGKNTEAFF	TRBV27	TRBJ1-1	NA	many